This paragraph covers one T cell receptor beta chain sequence. The sample is drawn from a study of shared clonotypes between healthy human individuals. The unsorted samples took around 93 million PBMCs to get genomic DNA. TCRdb keeps only in-frame clones here, not all; method: immunoSEQ multiplex PCR. Of about 480,000 clones listed, about four fifths were seen once; the top ten hold roughly 13%. The germline gives CDR1 KGHSH, CDR2 LQKENI. V was trimmed by 1 base and J by 6 bases, leaving 18 bases between them. The CDR3 has 17 residues. This sequence was found in a woman between 40 and 50 years old in good health. Some clones in this sample may be carry-over from other donors' samples. V usage is TRBV18 and J usage is TRBJ2-2; perhaps D is TRBD1 or TRBD2 (5 bases each). What was sequenced was PBMCs. The CDR3 DNA is TGTGCCAGCTCACCACTTTGGGACGGACGAAGTCCCGGGGAGCTGTTTTTT. Encoded protein: CASSPLWDGRSPGELFF.